One sample yielded the 7 T cell receptor beta chains listed below, sequenced in a study of blood T cell repertoires in COVID-19 (TCRdb year 2020). The receptor library was made with the immunoSEQ multiplex PCR assay. As stored in TCRdb, this immuneACCESS dataset retains in-frame rearrangements with V and J assigned. A fraction of the clones does not appear; measured against another copy, unresolved V genes explain less than half of the discrepancy, and the remainder lacks a known reason. The sample table lists 110,000 to 150,000 clones, around 90% of them with a count of one. The top ten clonotypes cover more than 9.5% of the sample. Input material: peripheral blood. The origin of the receptors is an elderly woman with acute or convalescent COVID-19.

The chain couples TRBV10-1 to TRBJ2-1; 7 bases align to TRBD2. The germline V gene has CDR1 WNHNN and CDR2 SYGVQD (reference sequence). J was trimmed by 5 bases and V by 0 bases; bases with no gene match: 1. The CDR3 spans 14 residues. The CDR3 coding sequence is TGCGCCAGCAGTGAGTCGAGCGGGGACAATGAGCAGTTCTTC. Translating gives CASSESSGDNEQFF.

In nucleotides, the CDR3 is TGTGCCAGCAGCCCGACAGGGCGGAACACTGAAGCTTTCTTT. This gives the protein CASSPTGRNTEAFF. The chain employs TRBV3-1 (or the pseudogene TRBV3-2) and TRBJ1-1, with TRBD1 matching 7 bases. CDR3 size: 14 residues. Germline V gives CDR1 LGHDT, CDR2 YNNKEL (reference sequence). V gave up 4 bases and J gave up 1 base; unmatched junction bases: 3.

The rearrangement uses TRBV11-3 and TRBJ1-4; D unresolved. From germline, CDR1 is SGHNT and CDR2 YENEEA. The CDR3 has 13 amino acids. The germline V and J ends were trimmed by 5 bases and 7 bases, with 11 bases remaining between them. The CDR3 protein is CASSATNGEKLFF. The CDR3 DNA reads as TGTGCCAGCAGCGCTACCAATGGTGAAAAACTGTTTTTT.

V gene TRBV5-1 combines with J gene TRBJ1-1; 10 bases map to TRBD1. Losses at the gene ends were 5 bases for V and 4 bases for J; bases not matched to a gene: 2. Looked up from germline, CDR1 is SGHRS and CDR2 is YFSETQ. CDR3 length equals 13 residues. The CDR3 nucleotides are TGCGCCAGCAGGTGGACAGGGGGCACTGAAGCTTTCTTT. It is translated as CASRWTGGTEAFF.

The rearrangement joins TRBV6-6 to TRBJ2-7; possibly TRBD2 for D (6 bases). This CDR3 comprises 14 residues. Germline V gene data show CDR1 as MNHNY and CDR2 as SVGAGI (reference sequence). Trimming stripped 6 bases from V and 3 bases from J, with 15 bases between. The DNA of the CDR3 is TGTGCCAGCAGCCCGGGGGATTTTCACTACGAGCAGTACTTC. Its translation is CASSPGDFHYEQYF.

The chain joins TRBV15 to TRBJ2-1; possible D gene TRBD1, 5 bases. The CDR3 loop spans 16 amino acids. Deletions cut 0 bases from V and 7 bases from J, with 16 bases between. Germline assignment: CDR1 LNHNV and CDR2 YYDKDF (reference sequence). The CDR3 nucleotides read TGTGCCACCAGCAGAGATGGCAGGGTGGCTTGGAATGAGCAGTTCTTC. Translated, it gives CATSRDGRVAWNEQFF.

The genes are TRBV3-1 (or the pseudogene TRBV3-2) and TRBJ1-2; D not resolved. Deletions cut 3 bases from V and 8 bases from J, with 16 bases between. Germline CDR1 is LGHDT and CDR2 is YNNKEL (reference sequence). The CDR3 is 14 residues long. This chain's CDR3 is CASSHRGLRPGYTF. CDR3 coding DNA: TGTGCCAGCAGCCATCGCGGACTGAGGCCGGGCTACACCTTC.